The 8 T cell receptor beta chains below were found in one sample sequenced in a study of blood T cell repertoires in COVID-19. TCRdb's table, derived via immunoSEQ multiplex PCR, lists solely in-frame clones and lacks some. The sample consists of about 120,000 clones, about 89% of them appearing once. The sequenced sample consisted of peripheral blood. These receptors were obtained from a man aged 35 to 55 with acute or convalescent COVID-19.

The chain couples TRBV4-3 to TRBJ1-4, with D tentatively TRBD1 (6 bases). The CDR3 is 16 residues long. V lost 0 bases and J lost 2, with 10 bases in between. Germline CDR1 and CDR2: LGHNA and YSLEER. The CDR3 DNA reads TGCGCCAGCAGCCAAGAAGGGGGGGTGACTAATGAAAAACTGTTTTTT. This gives the protein CASSQEGGVTNEKLFF.

The chain joins TRBV18 to TRBJ1-1, with D unclear. The CDR3 covers 13 residues. CDR1 KGHSH and CDR2 LQKENI come from the germline V gene. V lost 6 bases and J 3 bases, leaving 11 bases between the germline ends. The CDR3 DNA follows: TGTGCCAGCTCCCAAATGCGGGACACTGAAGCTTTCTTT. Translating it yields CASSQMRDTEAFF.

The chain combines TRBV2 with TRBJ2-3, with TRBD2 matching 7 bases. Germline V gene lookup returns CDR1 SNHLY and CDR2 FYNNEI. The J segment lost 6 bases and the V segment lost 8 bases, leaving 8 bases of the junction unmatched. This CDR3 has 13 amino acids. CDR3: CASSSGAVDTQYF. CDR3 nucleotides: TGTGCCAGCTCTAGCGGAGCCGTGGATACGCAGTATTTT.

The chain carries TRBV15 and TRBJ1-4; a possible D gene is TRBD1 (6 bases). V was trimmed by 2 bases and J by 4 bases, leaving 17 bases between them. CDR3 size: 17 residues. Germline assignment: CDR1 LNHNV and CDR2 YYDKDF (reference sequence). This CDR3 is CATSRSPGAGGNEKLFF. The CDR3 DNA reads as TGTGCCACCAGCAGATCCCCGGGGGCGGGGGGTAATGAAAAACTGTTTTTT.

The rearrangement uses TRBV6-1 and TRBJ2-3, with 10 positions matching TRBD2. Germline assignment: CDR1 MNHNS and CDR2 SASEGT. The ends lost 0 bases at V and 2 bases at J; junction bases unmatched: 5. There are 17 residues in the CDR3. The CDR3 sequence is CASSEAGLAGATDTQYF. CDR3 nucleotides: TGTGCCAGCAGTGAAGCCGGGCTAGCGGGAGCCACAGATACGCAGTATTTT.

This clone was seen once. The chain recombines TRBV30 with TRBJ1-5; TRBD1 matches 9 bases. V was clipped by 1 base and J by 6 bases; unmatched bases: 10. The CDR3 spans 16 residues. In germline, CDR1 is GTSNPN, CDR2 SVGIG (reference sequence). CDR3 region: CAWSAMRTGESQPQHF. The CDR3 DNA follows: TGTGCCTGGAGTGCAATGAGGACAGGGGAGAGTCAGCCCCAGCATTTT.

This rearrangement joins TRBV6-5 to TRBJ2-2; 10 positions agree with TRBD1. CDR1 and CDR2 (germline): MNHEY, SVGAGI. The CDR3 is made up of 14 amino acids. The trim removed 6 bases at V and 7 bases at J, leaving 5 bases unmatched. The CDR3 DNA sequence: TGTGCCAGCAGAGACGGACAGGGGGACGGGGAGCTGTTTTTT. The encoded protein is CASRDGQGDGELFF.

The gene calls are TRBV30 and TRBJ2-2, with 10 bases lining up with TRBD2. The J segment lost 12 bases and the V segment lost 2 bases, leaving 6 bases of the junction unmatched. CDR3 size: 13 residues. Germline CDR1 reads GTSNPN; CDR2 reads SVGIG (reference sequence). The CDR3, as DNA: TGTGCCTGGAGTTATCTAGCGGGGGAGAAGCTGTTTTTT. Amino acids: CAWSYLAGEKLFF.